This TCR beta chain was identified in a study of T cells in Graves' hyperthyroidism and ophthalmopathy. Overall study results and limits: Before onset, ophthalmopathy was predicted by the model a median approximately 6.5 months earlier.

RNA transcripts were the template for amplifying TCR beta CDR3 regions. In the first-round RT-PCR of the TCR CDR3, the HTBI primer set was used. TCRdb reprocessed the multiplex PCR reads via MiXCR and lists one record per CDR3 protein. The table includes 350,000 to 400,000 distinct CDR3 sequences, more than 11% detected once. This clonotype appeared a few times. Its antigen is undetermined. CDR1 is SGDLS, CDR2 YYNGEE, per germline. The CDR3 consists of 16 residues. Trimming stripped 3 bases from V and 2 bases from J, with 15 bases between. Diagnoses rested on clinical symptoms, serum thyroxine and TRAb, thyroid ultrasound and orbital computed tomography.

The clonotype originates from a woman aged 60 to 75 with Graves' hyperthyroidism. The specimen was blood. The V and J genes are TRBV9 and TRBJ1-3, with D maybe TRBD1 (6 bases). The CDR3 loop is CASSALGGGTGNTIYF. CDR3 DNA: TGTGCCAGCAGCGCTCTCGGAGGGGGAACTGGAAACACCATATATTTT.